This is a list of T cell receptor beta chains from one sample in a study of cytomegalovirus exposure and HLA in healthy donors. Assay: immunoSEQ multiplex PCR; the TCRdb copy retains only in-frame clones and omits some. In the table there are 120,000 to 150,000 clones, 73% of which are singletons. The source material was PBMCs. Receptors were obtained from a woman aged 40 to 50 in good health and CMV-seronegative. Both conserved end residues are part of each CDR3. The order of the fields is J gene, D gene, clone size, V gene, CDR3 protein, CDR3 DNA. A D gene is named only where the DNA matches it firmly. Clone size is stated in some rows and not others, as once, few, many or a class when expanded.

TRBJ1-3 | TRBD1 | - | TRBV5-6 | CASSKPSGDRAYTIYF | TGTGCCAGCAGCAAGCCATCAGGGGACAGGGCTTACACCATATATTTT
TRBJ1-5 | - | - | TRBV6-5 | CASTVGGGQPQHF | TGTGCCAGCACCGTGGGGGGAGGTCAGCCCCAGCATTTT
TRBJ1-1 | - | - | TRBV28 | CASTKTERNTEAFF | TGTGCCAGCACCAAGACAGAGAGGAACACTGAAGCTTTCTTT
TRBJ1-4 | - | - | TRBV6-1 | CASSGGGRANEKLFF | TGTGCCAGCAGTGGGGGGGGGCGTGCTAATGAAAAACTGTTTTTT
TRBJ1-1 | - | once | TRBV7-9 | CASSLVGGGSGAFF | TGTGCCAGCAGCTTAGTAGGCGGAGGATCGGGAGCTTTCTTT
TRBJ1-6 | - | - | TRBV28 | CASSLLTGLNSPLHF | TGTGCCAGCAGTTTATTAACAGGCCTCAATTCACCCCTCCACTTT
TRBJ2-3 | TRBD1 | - | TRBV5-1 | CASVAGGTNTQYF | TGCGCCAGCGTGGCAGGGGGAACGAATACGCAGTATTTT
TRBJ2-1 | TRBD1 | - | TRBV7-3 | CASSFMDRGHEQFF | TGTGCCAGCAGCTTTATGGACAGGGGTCATGAGCAGTTCTTC
TRBJ2-2 | TRBD2 | - | TRBV7-2 | CASSLGLAGGLRDTGELFF | TGTGCCAGCAGCTTAGGTCTAGCGGGGGGGCTTCGGGACACCGGGGAGCTGTTTTTT
TRBJ1-2 | - | - | TRBV29-1 | CSVTTGPNYGYTF | TGCAGCGTGACGACAGGTCCTAACTATGGCTACACCTTC
TRBJ1-5 | - | - | TRBV19 | CASIGSAWSNQPQHF | TGTGCCAGTATCGGGAGCGCGTGGAGCAATCAGCCCCAGCATTTT
TRBJ2-3 | - | - | TRBV4-2 | CASSQITGFTDTQYF | TGTGCCAGCAGCCAGATCACAGGGTTCACAGATACGCAGTATTTT
TRBJ1-1 | - | - | TRBV11-3 | CASSLEGPETEAFF | TGTGCCAGCAGCTTAGAGGGGCCGGAAACTGAAGCTTTCTTT
TRBJ2-5 | - | - | TRBV19 | CASGPPAAYQETQYF | TGTGCCAGTGGCCCTCCAGCGGCGTACCAAGAGACCCAGTACTTC
TRBJ1-1 | TRBD1 | few | TRBV6-6 | CASSPGQPMTAFF | TGTGCCAGCAGCCCGGGACAGCCTATGACAGCTTTCTTT
TRBJ1-2 | TRBD1 | few | TRBV5-1 | CASSSQGRNYGYTF | TGCGCCAGCAGCTCACAGGGGCGTAACTATGGCTACACCTTC
TRBJ1-1 | TRBD1 | - | TRBV5-1 | CASSLVGTGGEAFF | TGCGCCAGCAGCTTGGTGGGGACAGGCGGTGAAGCTTTCTTT
TRBJ2-3 | - | - | TRBV7-9 | CASSFGGTDTQYF | TGTGCCAGCAGTTTCGGGGGCACAGATACGCAGTATTTT